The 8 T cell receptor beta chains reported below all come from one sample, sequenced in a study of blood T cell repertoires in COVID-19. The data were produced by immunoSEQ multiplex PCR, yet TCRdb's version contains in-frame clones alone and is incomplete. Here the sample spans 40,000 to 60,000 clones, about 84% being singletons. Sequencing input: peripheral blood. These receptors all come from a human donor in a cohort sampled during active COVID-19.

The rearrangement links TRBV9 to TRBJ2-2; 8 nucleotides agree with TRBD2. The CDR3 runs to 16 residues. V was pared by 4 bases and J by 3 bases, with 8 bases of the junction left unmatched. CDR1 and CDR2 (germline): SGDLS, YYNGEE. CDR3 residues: CASSPTGGGDTGELFF. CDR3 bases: TGTGCCAGCAGCCCCACGGGAGGGGGGGACACCGGGGAGCTGTTTTTT.

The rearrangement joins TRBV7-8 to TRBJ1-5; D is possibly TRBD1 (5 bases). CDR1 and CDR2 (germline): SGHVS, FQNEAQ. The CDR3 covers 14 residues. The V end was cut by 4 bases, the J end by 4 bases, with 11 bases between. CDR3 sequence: CASSSDSPNQPQHF. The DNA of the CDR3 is TGTGCCAGCAGCTCCGACAGCCCGAATCAGCCCCAGCATTTT.

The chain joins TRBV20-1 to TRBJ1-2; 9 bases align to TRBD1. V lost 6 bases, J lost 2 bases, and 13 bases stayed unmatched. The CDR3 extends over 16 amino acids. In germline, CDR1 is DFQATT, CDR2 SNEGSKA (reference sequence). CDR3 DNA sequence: TGCAGTGCCAGTGGCGGGACAGGGTTGGGGAACTATGGCTACACCTTC. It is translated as CSASGGTGLGNYGYTF.

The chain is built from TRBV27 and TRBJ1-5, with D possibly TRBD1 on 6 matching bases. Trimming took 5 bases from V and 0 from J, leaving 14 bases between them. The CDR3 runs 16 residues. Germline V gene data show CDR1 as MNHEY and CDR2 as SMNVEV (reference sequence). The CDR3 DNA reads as TGTGCCAGCAGTCCGGCAGGGGCCTATAGCAATCAGCCCCAGCATTTT. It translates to CASSPAGAYSNQPQHF.

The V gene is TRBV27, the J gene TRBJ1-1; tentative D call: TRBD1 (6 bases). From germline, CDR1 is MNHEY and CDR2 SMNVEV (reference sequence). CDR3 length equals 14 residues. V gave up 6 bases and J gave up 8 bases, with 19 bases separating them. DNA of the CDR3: TGTGCCAGCAGACCCATAAGGCTCGGGACAGAAGCTTTCTTT. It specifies CASRPIRLGTEAFF.

CDR3 residues: CASSPSGRRNEQFF. The CDR3 DNA sequence: TGTGCCAGCTCACCAAGCGGGAGAAGGAATGAGCAGTTCTTC. This rearrangement joins TRBV18 to TRBJ2-1, with 8 bases matching TRBD2. With 2 bases clipped from V and 7 bases from J, the junction kept 4 bases outside the gene matches. Germline CDR1 is KGHSH and CDR2 is LQKENI. This CDR3 is 14 amino acids long.

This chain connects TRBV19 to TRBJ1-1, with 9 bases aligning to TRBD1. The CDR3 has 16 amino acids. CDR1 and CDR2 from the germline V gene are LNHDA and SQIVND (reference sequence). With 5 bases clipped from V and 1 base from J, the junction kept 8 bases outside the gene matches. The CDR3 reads CASSAQPGQGNTEAFF. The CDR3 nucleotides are TGTGCCAGTAGTGCTCAACCGGGACAGGGGAACACTGAAGCTTTCTTT.

CDR3 residues: CASSEGAKAAGELFF. The CDR3 DNA is TGTGCCAGCAGTGAAGGAGCCAAGGCGGCCGGGGAGCTGTTTTTT. The chain couples TRBV2 to TRBJ2-2; D gene uncertain. The V gene lost 1 base and the J gene lost 6 bases, with 12 bases spanning the gap. This CDR3 contains 15 residues. In germline, CDR1 is SNHLY, CDR2 FYNNEI.